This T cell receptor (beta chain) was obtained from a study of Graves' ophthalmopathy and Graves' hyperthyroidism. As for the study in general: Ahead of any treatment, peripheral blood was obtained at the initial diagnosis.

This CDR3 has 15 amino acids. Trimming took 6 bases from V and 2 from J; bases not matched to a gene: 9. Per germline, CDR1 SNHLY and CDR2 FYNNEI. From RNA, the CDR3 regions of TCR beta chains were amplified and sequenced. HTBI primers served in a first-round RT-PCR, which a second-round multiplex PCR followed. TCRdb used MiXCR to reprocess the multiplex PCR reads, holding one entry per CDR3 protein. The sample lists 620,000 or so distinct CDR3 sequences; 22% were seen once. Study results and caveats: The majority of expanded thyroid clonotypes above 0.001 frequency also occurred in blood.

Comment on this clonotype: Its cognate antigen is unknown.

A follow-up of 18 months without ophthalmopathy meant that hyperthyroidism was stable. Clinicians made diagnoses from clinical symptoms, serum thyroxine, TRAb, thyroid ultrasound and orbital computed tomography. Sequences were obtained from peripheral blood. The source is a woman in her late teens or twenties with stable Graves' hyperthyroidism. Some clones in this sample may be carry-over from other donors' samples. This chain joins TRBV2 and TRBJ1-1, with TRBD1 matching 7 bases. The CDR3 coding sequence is TGTGCCAGCAGCGGCCCAGGGACAGCCAACACTGAAGCTTTCTTT. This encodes CASSGPGTANTEAFF.